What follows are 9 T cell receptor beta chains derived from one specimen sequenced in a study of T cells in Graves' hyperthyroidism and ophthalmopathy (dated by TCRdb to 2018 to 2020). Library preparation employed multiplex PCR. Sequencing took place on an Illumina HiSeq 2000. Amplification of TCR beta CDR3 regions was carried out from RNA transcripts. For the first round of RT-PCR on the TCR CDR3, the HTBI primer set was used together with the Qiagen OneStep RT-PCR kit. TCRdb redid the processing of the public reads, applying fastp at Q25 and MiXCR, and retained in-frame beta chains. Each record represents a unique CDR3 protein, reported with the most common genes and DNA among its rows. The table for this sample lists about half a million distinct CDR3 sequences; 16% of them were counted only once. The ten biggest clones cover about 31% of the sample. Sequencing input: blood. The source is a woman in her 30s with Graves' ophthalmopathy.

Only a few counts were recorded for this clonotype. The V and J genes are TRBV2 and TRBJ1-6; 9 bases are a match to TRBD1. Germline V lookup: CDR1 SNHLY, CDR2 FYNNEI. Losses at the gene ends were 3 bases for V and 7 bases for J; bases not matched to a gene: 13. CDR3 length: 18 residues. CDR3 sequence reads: CASSDRVGRDRENSPLHF. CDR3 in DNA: TGTGCCAGCAGTGATAGGGTTGGAAGGGACAGGGAAAATTCACCCCTCCACTTT.

The CDR3 coding sequence is TGCAGCGTTGTCCGGAGGGGAGCCTACGAGCAGTACTTC. Translated, it gives CSVVRRGAYEQYF. The V gene is TRBV29-1, the J gene TRBJ2-7; possibly TRBD2 for D (6 bases). V was clipped by 4 bases and J by 2 bases, with 12 bases between them. Germline loops: CDR1 SQVTM, CDR2 ANQGSEA. CDR3 length equals 13 residues.

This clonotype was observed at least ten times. The DNA for the CDR3 is TGTGCCAGCAGCAATACCGGGACCTACTCCTACAATGAGCAGTTCTTC. It translates to CASSNTGTYSYNEQFF. This chain uses TRBV11-1 with TRBJ2-1; D might be TRBD1 or TRBD2, each matching 5 bases. CDR1 is SGHAT and CDR2 is FQDESV in the germline V gene (reference sequence). Trimming took off 5 bases at V and 0 bases at J, with 14 bases between the two ends. The CDR3 is 16 residues long.

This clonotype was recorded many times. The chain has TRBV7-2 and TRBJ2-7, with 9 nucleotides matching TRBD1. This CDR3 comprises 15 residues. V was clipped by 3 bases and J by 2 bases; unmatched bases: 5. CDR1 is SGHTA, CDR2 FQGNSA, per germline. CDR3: CASSFQGQGPYEQYF. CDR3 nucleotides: TGTGCCAGCAGCTTTCAGGGACAGGGCCCCTACGAGCAGTACTTC.

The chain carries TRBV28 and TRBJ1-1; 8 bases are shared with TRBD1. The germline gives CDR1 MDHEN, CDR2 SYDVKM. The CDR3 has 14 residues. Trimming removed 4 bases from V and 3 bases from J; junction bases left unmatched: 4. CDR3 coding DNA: TGTGCCAGCAGTTGGACAGGGACATACACTGAAGCTTTCTTT. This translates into CASSWTGTYTEAFF.

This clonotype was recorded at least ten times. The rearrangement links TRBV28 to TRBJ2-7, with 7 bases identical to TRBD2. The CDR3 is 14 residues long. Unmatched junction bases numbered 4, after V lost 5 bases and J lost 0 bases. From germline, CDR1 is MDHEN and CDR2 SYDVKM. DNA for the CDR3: TGTGCCAGCAGTGGTCTAGCGGCCTCCTACGAGCAGTACTTC. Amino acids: CASSGLAASYEQYF.

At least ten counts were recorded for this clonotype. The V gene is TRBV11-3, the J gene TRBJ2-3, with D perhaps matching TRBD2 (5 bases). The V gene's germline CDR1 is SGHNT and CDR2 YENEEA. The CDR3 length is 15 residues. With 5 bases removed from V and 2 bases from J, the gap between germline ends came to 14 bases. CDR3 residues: CASSPRGLNTDTQYF. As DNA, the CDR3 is TGTGCCAGCAGCCCGAGAGGACTGAACACAGATACGCAGTATTTT.

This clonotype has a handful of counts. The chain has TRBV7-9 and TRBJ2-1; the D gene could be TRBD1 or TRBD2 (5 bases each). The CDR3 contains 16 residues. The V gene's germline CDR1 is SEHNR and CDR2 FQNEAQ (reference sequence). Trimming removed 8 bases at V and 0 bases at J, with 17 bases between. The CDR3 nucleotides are TGTGCCAGCGGGGACCTAAGTCGAGCCTCCTACAATGAGCAGTTCTTC. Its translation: CASGDLSRASYNEQFF.

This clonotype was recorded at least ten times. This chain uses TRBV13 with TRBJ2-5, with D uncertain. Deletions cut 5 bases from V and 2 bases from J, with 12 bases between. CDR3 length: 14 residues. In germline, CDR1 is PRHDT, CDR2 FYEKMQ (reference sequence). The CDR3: CASSARRQQETQYF. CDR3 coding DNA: TGTGCCAGCAGCGCCCGTCGCCAACAAGAGACCCAGTACTTC.